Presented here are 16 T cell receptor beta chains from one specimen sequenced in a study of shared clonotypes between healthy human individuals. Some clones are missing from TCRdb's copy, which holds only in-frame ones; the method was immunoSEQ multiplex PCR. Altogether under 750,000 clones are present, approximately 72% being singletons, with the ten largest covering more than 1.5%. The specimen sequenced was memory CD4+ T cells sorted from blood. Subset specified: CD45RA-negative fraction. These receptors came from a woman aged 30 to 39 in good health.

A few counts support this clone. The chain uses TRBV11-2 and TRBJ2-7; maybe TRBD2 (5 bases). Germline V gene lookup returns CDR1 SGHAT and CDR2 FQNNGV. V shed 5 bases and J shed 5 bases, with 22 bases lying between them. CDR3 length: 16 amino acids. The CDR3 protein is CASSPQVGASVNEQYF. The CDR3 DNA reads TGTGCCAGCAGCCCTCAGGTGGGAGCGAGCGTCAACGAGCAGTACTTC.

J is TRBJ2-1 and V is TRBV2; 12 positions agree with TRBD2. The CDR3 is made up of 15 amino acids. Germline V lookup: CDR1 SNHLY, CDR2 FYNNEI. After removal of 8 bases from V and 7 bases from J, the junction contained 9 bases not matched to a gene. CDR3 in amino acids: CASRWTSGIGNEQFF. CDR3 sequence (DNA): TGTGCCAGCCGATGGACTAGCGGGATCGGTAATGAGCAGTTCTTC. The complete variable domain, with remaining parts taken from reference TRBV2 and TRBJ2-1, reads EPEVTQTPSHQVTQMGQEVILRCVPISNHLYFYWYRQILGQKVEFLVSFYNNEISEKSEIFDDQFSVERPDGSNFTLKIRSTKLEDSAMYFCASRWTSGIGNEQFFGPGTRLTVL.

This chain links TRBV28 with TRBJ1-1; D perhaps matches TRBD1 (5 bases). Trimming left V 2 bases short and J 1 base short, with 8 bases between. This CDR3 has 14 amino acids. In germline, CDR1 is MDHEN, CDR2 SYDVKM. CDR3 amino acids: CASSLQQENTEAFF. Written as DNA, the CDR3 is TGTGCCAGCAGTTTACAACAGGAGAACACTGAAGCTTTCTTT.

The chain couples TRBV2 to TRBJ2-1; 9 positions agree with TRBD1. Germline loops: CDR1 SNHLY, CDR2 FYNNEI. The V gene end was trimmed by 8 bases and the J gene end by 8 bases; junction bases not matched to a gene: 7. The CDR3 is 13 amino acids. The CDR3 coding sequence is TGTGCCAGCCAAGGACAGGGGTTGCATGAGCAGTTCTTC. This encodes CASQGQGLHEQFF. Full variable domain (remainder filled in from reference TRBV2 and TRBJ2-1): EPEVTQTPSHQVTQMGQEVILRCVPISNHLYFYWYRQILGQKVEFLVSFYNNEISEKSEIFDDQFSVERPDGSNFTLKIRSTKLEDSAMYFCASQGQGLHEQFFGPGTRLTVL.

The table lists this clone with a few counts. CDR3 bases: TGCAGTGCTGAGGCGGAAAAACTGTTTTTT. Translated: CSAEAEKLFF. V and J are TRBV20-1 and TRBJ1-4; D call uncertain. Trimming shortened V by 5 bases and J by 8 bases, and 6 bases separated the two germline ends. The CDR3 spans 10 residues. Germline V gene sequence: CDR1 DFQATT, CDR2 SNEGSKA (reference sequence).

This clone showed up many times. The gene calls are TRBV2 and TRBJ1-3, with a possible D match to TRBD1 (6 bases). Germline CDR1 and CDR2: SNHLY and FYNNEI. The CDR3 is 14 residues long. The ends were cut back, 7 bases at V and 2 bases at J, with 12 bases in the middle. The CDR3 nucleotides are TGTGCCAGCACAGCAGGGGCAGCTGGAAACACCATATATTTT. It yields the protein CASTAGAAGNTIYF.

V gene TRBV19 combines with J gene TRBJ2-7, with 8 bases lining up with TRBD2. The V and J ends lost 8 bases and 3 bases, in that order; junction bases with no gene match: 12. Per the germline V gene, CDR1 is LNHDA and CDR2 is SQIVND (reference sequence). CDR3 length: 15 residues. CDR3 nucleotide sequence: TGTGCCAGTCGTCCTTTTGGAGCGGGAGACTACGAGCAGTACTTC. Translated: CASRPFGAGDYEQYF.

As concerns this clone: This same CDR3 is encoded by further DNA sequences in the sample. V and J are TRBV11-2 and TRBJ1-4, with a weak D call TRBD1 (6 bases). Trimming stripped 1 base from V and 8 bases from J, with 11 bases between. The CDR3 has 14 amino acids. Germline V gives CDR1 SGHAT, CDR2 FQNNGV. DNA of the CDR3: TGTGCCAGCAGCTTAGGACAAGGGGGAGAAAAACTGTTTTTT. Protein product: CASSLGQGGEKLFF.

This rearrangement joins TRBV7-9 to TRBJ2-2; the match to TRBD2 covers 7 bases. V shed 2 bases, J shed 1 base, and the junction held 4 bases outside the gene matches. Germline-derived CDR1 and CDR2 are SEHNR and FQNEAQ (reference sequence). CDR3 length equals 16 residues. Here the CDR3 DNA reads TGTGCCAGCAGCTTACTCGCTAGCGGGAACACCGGGGAGCTGTTTTTT. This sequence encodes CASSLLASGNTGELFF.

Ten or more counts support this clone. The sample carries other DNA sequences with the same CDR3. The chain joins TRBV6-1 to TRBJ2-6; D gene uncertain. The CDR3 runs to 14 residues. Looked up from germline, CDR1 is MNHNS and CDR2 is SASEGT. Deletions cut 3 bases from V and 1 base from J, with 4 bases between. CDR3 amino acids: CASSEGSGANVLTF. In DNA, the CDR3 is TGTGCCAGCAGTGAGGGGTCTGGGGCCAACGTCCTGACTTTC.

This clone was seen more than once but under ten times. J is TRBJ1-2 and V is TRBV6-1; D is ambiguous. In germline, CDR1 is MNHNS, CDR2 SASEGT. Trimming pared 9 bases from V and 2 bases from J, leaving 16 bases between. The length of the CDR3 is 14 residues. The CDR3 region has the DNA TGTGCCAGTCACGAAGTAGCCCTAAACTATGGCTACACCTTC. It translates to CASHEVALNYGYTF.

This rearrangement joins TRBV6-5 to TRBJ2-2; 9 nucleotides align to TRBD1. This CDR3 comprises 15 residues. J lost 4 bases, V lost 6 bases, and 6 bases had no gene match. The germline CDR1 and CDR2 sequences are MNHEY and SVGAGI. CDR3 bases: TGTGCCAGCAGGGAGGACAGGGGTCTCACCGGGGAGCTGTTTTTT. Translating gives CASREDRGLTGELFF.

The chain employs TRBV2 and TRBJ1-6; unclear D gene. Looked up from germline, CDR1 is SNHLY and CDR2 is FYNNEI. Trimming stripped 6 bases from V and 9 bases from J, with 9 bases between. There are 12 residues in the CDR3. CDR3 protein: CASRGESSPLHF. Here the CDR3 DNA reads TGTGCCAGCAGAGGCGAAAGTTCACCCCTCCACTTT.

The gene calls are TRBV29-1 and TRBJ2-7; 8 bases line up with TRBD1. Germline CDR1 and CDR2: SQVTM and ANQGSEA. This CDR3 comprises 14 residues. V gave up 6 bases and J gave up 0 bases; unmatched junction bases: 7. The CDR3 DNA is TGCAGCGTCGTTGGACAGGGACACTCCTACGAGCAGTACTTC. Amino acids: CSVVGQGHSYEQYF.

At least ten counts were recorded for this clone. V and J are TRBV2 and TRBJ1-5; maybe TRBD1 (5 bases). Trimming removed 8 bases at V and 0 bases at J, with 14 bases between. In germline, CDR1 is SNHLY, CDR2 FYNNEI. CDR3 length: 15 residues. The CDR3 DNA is TGTGCCAGCTGCCAGGGAATCCATAGCAATCAGCCCCAGCATTTT. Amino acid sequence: CASCQGIHSNQPQHF.

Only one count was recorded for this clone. CDR3 bases: TGTGCCACCAGCAGGGCCTGGGGGAGCGGGAGGGCCGGGGAGCTGTTTTTT. It yields the protein CATSRAWGSGRAGELFF. The chain combines TRBV15 with TRBJ2-2; 10 nucleotides align to TRBD2. Trimming removed 3 bases from V and 6 bases from J; junction bases left unmatched: 10. The germline gives CDR1 LNHNV, CDR2 YYDKDF (reference sequence). The CDR3 is 17 amino acids.